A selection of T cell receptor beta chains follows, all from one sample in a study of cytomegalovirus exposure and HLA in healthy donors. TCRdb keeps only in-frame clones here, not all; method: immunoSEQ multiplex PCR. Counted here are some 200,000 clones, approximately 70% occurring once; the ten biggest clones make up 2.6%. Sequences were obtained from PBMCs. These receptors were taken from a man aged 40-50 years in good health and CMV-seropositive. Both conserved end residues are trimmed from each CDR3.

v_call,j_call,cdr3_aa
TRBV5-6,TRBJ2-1,ASSPRDRGIVGQF
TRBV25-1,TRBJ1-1,ASSPPMNTEAF
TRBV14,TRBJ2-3,ASSRSGGYLDTQY
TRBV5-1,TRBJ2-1,ASSFSSGGPPNEQF
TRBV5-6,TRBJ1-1,ASSWDRGRGTEAF
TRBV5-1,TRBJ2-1,ASSLRASAEQF
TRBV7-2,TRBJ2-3,ASSLAYGDTQY
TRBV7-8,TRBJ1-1,ASSSTVPEAF
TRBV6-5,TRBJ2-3,ASSYSAGATDTQY
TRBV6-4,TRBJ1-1,ASSEKGQLNTEAF
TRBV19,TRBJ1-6,ASGQGEGAPLH
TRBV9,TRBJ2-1,ASSVSGQTGDEQF
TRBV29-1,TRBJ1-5,SVGTFSNQPQH
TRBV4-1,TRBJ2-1,ASSPLPWGGPYNEQF
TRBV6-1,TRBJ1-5,ASRDRGDQPQH
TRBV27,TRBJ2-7,ASTLRGDLTYEQY
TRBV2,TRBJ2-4,ASSVPGQGTKNIQY
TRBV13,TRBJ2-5,ASSPESGGGRETQY
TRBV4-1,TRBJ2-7,ASSQVVLGQQY
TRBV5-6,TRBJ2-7,ASSLGTSGASSYEQY
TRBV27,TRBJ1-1,ASSFIGTGGVTEAF
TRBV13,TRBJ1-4,ASSLRTGAREKLF
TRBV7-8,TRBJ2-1,ASSPGTVGNEQF
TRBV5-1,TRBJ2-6,ASTSSGSGANVLT
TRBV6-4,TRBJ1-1,ASSLDRGGTEAF
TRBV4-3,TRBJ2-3,ASSQGGLADTQY
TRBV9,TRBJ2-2,ASSVYGGPGGELF
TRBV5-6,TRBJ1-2,ASSPDRGGANYGYT
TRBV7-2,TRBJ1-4,ASSLATGPNEKLF
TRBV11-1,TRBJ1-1,ASSLSVPGWGNTEAF
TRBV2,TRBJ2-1,ASNPSGYNEQF
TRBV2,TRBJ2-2,ASTQAGPGELF
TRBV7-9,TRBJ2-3,ASRTTGGSRNTQY
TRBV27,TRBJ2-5,ASRSQGGETQY
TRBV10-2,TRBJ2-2,ASSESVTGELF